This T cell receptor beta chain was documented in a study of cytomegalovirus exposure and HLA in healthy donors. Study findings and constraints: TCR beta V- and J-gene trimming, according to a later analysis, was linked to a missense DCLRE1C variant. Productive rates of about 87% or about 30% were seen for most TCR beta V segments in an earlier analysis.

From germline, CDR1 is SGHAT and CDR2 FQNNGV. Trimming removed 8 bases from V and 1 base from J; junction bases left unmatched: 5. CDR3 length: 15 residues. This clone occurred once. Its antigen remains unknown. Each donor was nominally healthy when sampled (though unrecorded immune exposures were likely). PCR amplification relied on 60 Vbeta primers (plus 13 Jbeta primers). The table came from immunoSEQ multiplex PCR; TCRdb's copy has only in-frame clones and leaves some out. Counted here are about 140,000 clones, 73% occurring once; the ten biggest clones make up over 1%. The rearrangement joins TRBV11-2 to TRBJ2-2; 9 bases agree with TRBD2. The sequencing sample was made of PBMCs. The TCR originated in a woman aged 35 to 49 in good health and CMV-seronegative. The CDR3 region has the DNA TGTGCCAGCCGACGGACTAGCGTGAACACCGGGGAGCTGTTTTTT. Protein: CASRRTSVNTGELFF. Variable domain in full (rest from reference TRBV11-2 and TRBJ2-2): EAGVAQSPRYKIIEKRQSVAFWCNPISGHATLYWYQQILGQGPKLLIQFQNNGVVDDSQLPKDRFSAERLKGVDSTLKIQPAKLEDSAVYLCASRRTSVNTGELFFGEGSRLTVL.